One sample yielded the 6 T cell receptor beta chains listed below, sequenced in a study of cytomegalovirus exposure and HLA in healthy donors. The PCR ran on 60 Vbeta and 13 Jbeta primers. Produced via immunoSEQ multiplex PCR; TCRdb's table is partial and in-frame only. This repertoire shows over 150,000 clones, around three quarters found once; its top ten account for more than 3.5%. Material for sequencing was PBMCs. The receptors stem from a man in his thirties or forties in good health and CMV-seropositive.

This chain connects TRBV7-9 to TRBJ1-2; the D is unclear. Germline V gives CDR1 SEHNR, CDR2 FQNEAQ (reference sequence). The CDR3 spans 13 residues. Between the trimmed V and J ends, which lost 2 bases and 5 bases, there was a span of 9 bases. In nucleotides, the CDR3 is TGTGCCAGCAGCTTAATTGGGGAGTATGGCTACACCTTC. This gives the protein CASSLIGEYGYTF. The whole variable domain, remainder taken from reference TRBV7-9 and TRBJ1-2, is DTGVSQNPRHKITKRGQNVTFRCDPISEHNRLYWYRQTLGQGPEFLTYFQNEAQLEKSRLLSDRFSAERPKGSFSTLEIQRTEQGDSAMYLCASSLIGEYGYTFGSGTRLTVV.

Comment on this clone: The sample has other DNA sequences that encode this CDR3 too. The gene calls are TRBV4-3 and TRBJ2-5, with D perhaps matching TRBD1 (6 bases). V was cut by 0 bases and J by 5 bases, with 7 bases left in between. The CDR3 totals 13 residues. Germline V gene lookup returns CDR1 LGHNA and CDR2 YSLEER. The CDR3 DNA follows: TGCGCCAGCAGCCAAGACAGGGGTGAGACCCAGTACTTC. Residues: CASSQDRGETQYF.

The chain combines TRBV6-1 with TRBJ2-3; possibly TRBD2 for D (5 bases). CDR3 length equals 12 residues. The V and J ends lost 8 bases and 2 bases respectively, with 8 bases between them. The germline CDR1 and CDR2 sequences are MNHNS and SASEGT. Here the CDR3 DNA reads TGTGCCAGCGAGGGCCTCACAGATACGCAGTATTTT. This translates into CASEGLTDTQYF.

This rearrangement joins TRBV6-1 to TRBJ2-1; TRBD1 matches 9 bases. The CDR3 loop spans 16 amino acids. CDR1 MNHNS and CDR2 SASEGT come from the germline V gene. Unmatched junction bases numbered 8, after V lost 2 bases and J lost 6 bases. The chain's CDR3 is CASSESTGQGRNEQFF. The CDR3 coding sequence is TGTGCCAGCAGTGAATCTACGGGACAGGGTCGCAATGAGCAGTTCTTC.

As DNA, the CDR3 is TGTGCCAGCAGCCCAGGGGACAGTCAGCCCCAGCATTTT. Translating it yields CASSPGDSQPQHF. This chain connects TRBV9 to TRBJ1-5, with 7 positions matching TRBD1. CDR1 is SGDLS, CDR2 YYNGEE, per germline. The CDR3 is 13 residues long. Germline trimming cut 4 bases from V and 6 bases from J; bases unmatched to any gene: 4.

In its sample, this clone was seen a few times. The V and J genes are TRBV9 and TRBJ2-4; D might be TRBD2 (5 bases). Trimming pared 0 bases from V and 0 bases from J, leaving 7 bases between. CDR1 and CDR2 (germline): SGDLS, YYNGEE. CDR3 length: 15 amino acids. CDR3 region: CASSVGAVAKNIQYF. Here the CDR3 DNA reads TGTGCCAGCAGCGTAGGAGCGGTAGCCAAAAACATTCAGTACTTC.